The source of this T cell receptor beta chain is a study of blood T cells in healthy people across ages. Whole-study results and caveats: Higher diversity, along with more naive CD4+ cells, distinguished long-lived donors from aged donors.

Together with a sample-barcoded 5' primer, a J-beta primer mix was included in a second PCR lasting about 7 to 11 cycles. TCRdb reprocessed the 5' RACE reads via MiXCR and lists one record per CDR3 protein. Here the sample spans 700,000 to 800,000 distinct CDR3 sequences, around 46% being singletons. CDR3 size: 16 residues. V lost 4 bases and J lost 6; bases outside the gene matches: 10. The germline V gene encodes CDR1 MNHEY and CDR2 SMNVEV (reference sequence). Each donor had around 11 milliliters of peripheral blood drawn. This clonotype turned up a few times. What it binds is unknown. Sequencing used blood. This chain joins TRBV27 and TRBJ2-1, with 9 positions matching TRBD2. The receptor was derived from a woman aged 55 to 70 in good health. Written as DNA, the CDR3 is TGTGCCAGCAGTTCCATTAGCGGGAGAAGAGGCAATGAGCAGTTCTTC. Amino acids: CASSSISGRRGNEQFF.